The entry below gives a single T cell receptor (beta chain) sequence along with its context. The sample originates from a study of blood T cell repertoires in COVID-19. Whole-study context: Both acute and convalescent COVID-19 samples were obtained from the United States, Italy and Spain. PBMCs, B-cell-depleted T cells, or T cells provided the cDNA or gDNA that made up the material.

Germline CDR1 SEHNR, CDR2 FQNEAQ (reference sequence). The CDR3 runs 16 residues. Trimming removed 6 bases from V and 10 bases from J; junction bases left unmatched: 20. In the authors' workflow: Using reference gene primer amplification, nucleated cell counts were estimated. Using immunoSEQ multiplex PCR, the repertoire was profiled, and TCRdb retains in-frame clones only, with some absent. V, J and clone size were drawn from that table, and D and trimming were deduced from the DNA. The data hold under 150,000 clones, with 85% observed a single time. This chain links TRBV7-9 with TRBJ1-1, with TRBD1 matching over 7 bases. This clonotype was obtained from a human donor in a cohort sampled during active COVID-19. The specimen sequenced was peripheral blood. CDR3 sequence (DNA): TGTGCCAGCAGGGACACAAACAGGGGAACCGTTGTTAGAGCTTTCTTT. As protein: CASRDTNRGTVVRAFF. The variable domain in full, with the rest retrieved from reference TRBV7-9 and TRBJ1-1, is DTGVSQNPRHKITKRGQNVTFRCDPISEHNRLYWYRQTLGQGPEFLTYFQNEAQLEKSRLLSDRFSAERPKGSFSTLEIQRTEQGDSAMYLCASRDTNRGTVVRAFFGQGTRLTVV.